The 3 T cell receptor beta chains in this list originate from one sample, sequenced in a study of shared clonotypes between healthy human individuals. Positively selected for CCR7, the CD45RO-negative cells used as naive CD8 cells excluded terminally differentiated effector memory CD45RA+ cells. TCRdb keeps only in-frame clones here, not all; method: immunoSEQ multiplex PCR. The data hold about 2.1 million clones, with 80% to 95% observed a single time. The sequencing input was naive CD8+ T cells from PBMCs. The receptors derive from a man aged 18-30 years in good health. Some clones in this sample may be carry-over from other donors' samples.

The chain combines TRBV7-9 with TRBJ1-1; no definite D call. Per germline, CDR1 SEHNR and CDR2 FQNEAQ (reference sequence). This CDR3 has 14 residues. Trimming shortened V by 4 bases and J by 0 bases, and 9 bases separated the two germline ends. The CDR3 protein is CASSSLRLNTEAFF. The CDR3, as DNA: TGTGCCAGCAGCTCCCTCCGATTGAACACTGAAGCTTTCTTT.

V and J are TRBV5-8 and TRBJ1-2, with D possibly matching TRBD1 (6 bases). Trimming cost V 2 bases and J 4 bases, with 12 bases left between them. The germline V gene encodes CDR1 SGHTS and CDR2 YDEGEE. The CDR3 spans 14 residues. The CDR3 region has the DNA TGTGCCAGCAGCTTACAGGGTCAGGCCTATGGCTACACCTTC. Its translation is CASSLQGQAYGYTF.

This rearrangement joins TRBV5-1 to TRBJ2-1; D might be TRBD1 or TRBD2, each matching 5 bases. This CDR3 spans 15 amino acids. The V end lost 3 bases, the J end lost 0 bases, and 10 bases lay between the germline ends. CDR1 and CDR2 (germline): SGHRS, YFSETQ. This CDR3 reads CASSWGRDSYNEQFF. CDR3 nucleotides: TGCGCCAGCAGCTGGGGCCGGGACTCCTACAATGAGCAGTTCTTC.